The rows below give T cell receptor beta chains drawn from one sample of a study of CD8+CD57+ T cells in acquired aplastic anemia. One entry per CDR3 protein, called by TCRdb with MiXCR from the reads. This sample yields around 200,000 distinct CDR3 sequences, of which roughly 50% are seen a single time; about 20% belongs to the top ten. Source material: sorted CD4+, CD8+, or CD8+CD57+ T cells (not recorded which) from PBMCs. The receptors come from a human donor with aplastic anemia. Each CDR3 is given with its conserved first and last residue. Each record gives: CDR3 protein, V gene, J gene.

CASREGDSPLHF,TRBV19,TRBJ1-6
CAISPGTGGHEQFF,TRBV10-3,TRBJ2-1
CSARRRLRGHWSTEAFF,TRBV20-1,TRBJ1-1
CATSDNYGGNEAFF,TRBV24-1,TRBJ1-1
CASSPRTGLREQYF,TRBV12-3/TRBV12-4,TRBJ2-7
CSAAAGGGYTF,TRBV20-1,TRBJ1-2
CAWSEARGNSPLHF,TRBV19,TRBJ1-6
CSASGQGMTYEQYF,TRBV20-1,TRBJ2-7
CSARLPGTGNTGELFF,TRBV20-1,TRBJ2-2
CASSIEAGPYEQYF,TRBV19,TRBJ2-7
CASSPGQATAYEQYF,TRBV7-2,TRBJ2-7
CASVVGGAEQYF,TRBV10-1,TRBJ2-7
CATSRGFRTGGTYEQYF,TRBV15,TRBJ2-7
CASSSGTSGGGGTDTQYF,TRBV7-2,TRBJ2-3
CASSQQGKNTEAFF,TRBV3-1,TRBJ1-1
CASRLAYEQYF,TRBV12-3/TRBV12-4,TRBJ2-7
CASSGGDRMNTGSGYGYTF,TRBV9,TRBJ1-2
CATSRDPIGEQYF,TRBV15,TRBJ2-7
CSLGEGYEQYF,TRBV20-1,TRBJ2-7
CASTRLNLDIGTQYF,TRBV7-6,TRBJ2-5
CSARVPVNTEAFF,TRBV20-1,TRBJ1-1
CATDSGTGEYTEAFF,TRBV10-3,TRBJ1-1
CASSYSRTGRYEQYF,TRBV10-3,TRBJ2-7
CASTELGGYSNQPQHF,TRBV19,TRBJ1-5
CSASNRQGGLNTEAFF,TRBV20-1,TRBJ1-1
CSARGQLDYEQYF,TRBV20-1,TRBJ2-7
CASIQGGGGRTEAF,TRBV7-3,TRBJ2-6
CSARDGRGEYF,TRBV20-1,TRBJ2-7